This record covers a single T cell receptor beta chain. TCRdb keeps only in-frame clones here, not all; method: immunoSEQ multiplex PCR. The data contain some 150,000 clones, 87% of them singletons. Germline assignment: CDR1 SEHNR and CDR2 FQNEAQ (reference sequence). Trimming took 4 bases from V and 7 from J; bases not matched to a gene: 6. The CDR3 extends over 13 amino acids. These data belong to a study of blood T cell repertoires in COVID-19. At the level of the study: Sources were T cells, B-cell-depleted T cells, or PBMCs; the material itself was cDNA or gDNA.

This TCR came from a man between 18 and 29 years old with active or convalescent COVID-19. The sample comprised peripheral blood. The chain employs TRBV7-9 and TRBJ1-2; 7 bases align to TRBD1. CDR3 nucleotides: TGTGCCAGCAGCTCCGCCCAGGGGGGTGGCTACACCTTC. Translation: CASSSAQGGGYTF. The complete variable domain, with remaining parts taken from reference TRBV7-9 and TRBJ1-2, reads DTGVSQNPRHKITKRGQNVTFRCDPISEHNRLYWYRQTLGQGPEFLTYFQNEAQLEKSRLLSDRFSAERPKGSFSTLEIQRTEQGDSAMYLCASSSAQGGGYTFGSGTRLTVV.